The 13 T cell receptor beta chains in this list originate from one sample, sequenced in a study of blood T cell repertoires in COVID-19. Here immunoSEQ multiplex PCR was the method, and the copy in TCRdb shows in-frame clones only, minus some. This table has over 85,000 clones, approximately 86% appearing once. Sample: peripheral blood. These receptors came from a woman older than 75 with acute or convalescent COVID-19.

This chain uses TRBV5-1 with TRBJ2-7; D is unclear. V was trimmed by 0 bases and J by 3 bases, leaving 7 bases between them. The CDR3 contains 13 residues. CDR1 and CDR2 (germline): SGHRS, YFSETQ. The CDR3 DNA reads TGCGCCAGCAGCTTGGAAAGCCTCTACGAGCAGTACTTC. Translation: CASSLESLYEQYF.

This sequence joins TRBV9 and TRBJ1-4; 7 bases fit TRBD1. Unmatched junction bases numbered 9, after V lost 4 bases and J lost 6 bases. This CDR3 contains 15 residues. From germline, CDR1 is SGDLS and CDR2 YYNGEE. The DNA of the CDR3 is TGTGCCAGCAGCTTCAGCCAGGGGGAGGATGAAAAACTGTTTTTT. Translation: CASSFSQGEDEKLFF.

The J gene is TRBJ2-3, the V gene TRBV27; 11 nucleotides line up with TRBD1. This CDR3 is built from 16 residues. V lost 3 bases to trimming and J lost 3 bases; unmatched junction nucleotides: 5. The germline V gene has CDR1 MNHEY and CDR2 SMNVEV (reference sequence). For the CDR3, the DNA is TGTGCCAGCAGTTTCTTGGGGACAGGGGGAACAGATACGCAGTATTTT. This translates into CASSFLGTGGTDTQYF.

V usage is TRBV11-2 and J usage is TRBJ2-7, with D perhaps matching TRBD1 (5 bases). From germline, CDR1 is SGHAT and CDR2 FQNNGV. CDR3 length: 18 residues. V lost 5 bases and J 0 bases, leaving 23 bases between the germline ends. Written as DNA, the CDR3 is TGTGCCAGCAGCCGAATAGGGGCTGGGGTCCTAAGCTCCTACGAGCAGTACTTC. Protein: CASSRIGAGVLSSYEQYF.

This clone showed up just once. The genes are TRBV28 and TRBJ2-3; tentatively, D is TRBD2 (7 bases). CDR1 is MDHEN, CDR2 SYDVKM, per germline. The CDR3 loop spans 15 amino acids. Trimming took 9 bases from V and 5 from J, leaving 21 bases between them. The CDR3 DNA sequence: TGTGCCAGTAAAAGGGGGGGGCGGCGAGGAGATACGCAGTATTTT. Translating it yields CASKRGGRRGDTQYF.

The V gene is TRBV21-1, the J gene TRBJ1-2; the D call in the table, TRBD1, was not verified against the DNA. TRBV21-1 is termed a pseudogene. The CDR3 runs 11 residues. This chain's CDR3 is CASSTGNGYTF. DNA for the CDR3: TGTGCCAGCAGCACAGGGAATGGCTACACCTTC.

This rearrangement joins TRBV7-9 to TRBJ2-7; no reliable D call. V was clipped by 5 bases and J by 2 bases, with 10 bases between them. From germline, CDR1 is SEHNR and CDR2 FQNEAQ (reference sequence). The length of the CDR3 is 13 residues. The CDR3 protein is CASSPRVTYEQYF. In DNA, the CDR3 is TGTGCCAGCAGCCCCCGCGTGACCTACGAGCAGTACTTC.

The CDR3 is CASSLTGYDYEQYF. DNA for the CDR3: TGTGCCAGCAGCTTGACAGGGTACGACTACGAGCAGTACTTC. The V call is TRBV2, the J call TRBJ2-7, with 7 bases fitting TRBD1. The CDR3 is 14 amino acids. Germline trimming cut 6 bases from V and 3 bases from J; bases unmatched to any gene: 8. Germline CDR1 SNHLY, CDR2 FYNNEI.

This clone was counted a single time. The chain's CDR3 is CASSFFKGTGGSNQPQHF. DNA for the CDR3: TGTGCCAGCAGTTTCTTCAAGGGCACAGGAGGGAGCAATCAGCCCCAGCATTTT. V is TRBV28 and J is TRBJ1-5, with a possible D match to TRBD1 (5 bases). Germline CDR1 MDHEN, CDR2 SYDVKM. There are 18 residues in the CDR3. V was clipped by 3 bases and J by 1 base, with 19 bases between them.

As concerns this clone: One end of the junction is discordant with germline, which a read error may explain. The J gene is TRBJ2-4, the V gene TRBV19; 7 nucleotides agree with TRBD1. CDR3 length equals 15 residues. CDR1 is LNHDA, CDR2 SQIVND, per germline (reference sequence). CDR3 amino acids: CASSRDRVAKNIQYF. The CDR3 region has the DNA TGTGCCAGTAGTAGGGACAGAGTAGCCAAAAACATTCAGTACTTT.

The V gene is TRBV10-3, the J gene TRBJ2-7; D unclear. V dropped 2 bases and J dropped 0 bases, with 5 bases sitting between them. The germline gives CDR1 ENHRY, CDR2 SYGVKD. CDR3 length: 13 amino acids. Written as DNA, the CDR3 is TGTGCCATCAGTGAGATGAGCTCCTACGAGCAGTACTTC. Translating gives CAISEMSSYEQYF.

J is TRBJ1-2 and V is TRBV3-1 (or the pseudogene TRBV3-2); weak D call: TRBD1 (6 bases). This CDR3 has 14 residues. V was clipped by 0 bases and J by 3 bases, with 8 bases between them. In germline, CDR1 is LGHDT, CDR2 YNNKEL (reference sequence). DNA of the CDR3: TGTGCCAGCAGCCAAGACCCAGGGGACTATGGCTACACCTTC. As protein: CASSQDPGDYGYTF.

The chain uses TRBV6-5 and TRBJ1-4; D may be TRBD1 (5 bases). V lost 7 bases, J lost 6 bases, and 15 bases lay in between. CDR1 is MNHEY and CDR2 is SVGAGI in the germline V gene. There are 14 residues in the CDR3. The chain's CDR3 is CASKAGFFDEKLFF. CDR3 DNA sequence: TGTGCCAGCAAAGCAGGGTTTTTCGATGAAAAACTGTTTTTT.